The following is a T cell receptor beta chain sequence with its context. Its antigen is unknown. Sequencing was performed with immunoSEQ multiplex PCR; in TCRdb, only in-frame clones are kept and a portion is missing. The data contain some 50,000 clones, approximately 84% of them singletons. The CDR3 extends over 14 amino acids. Germline V CDR1 and CDR2: SGHDT, YYEEEE. Germline trimming cut 3 bases from V and 6 bases from J; bases unmatched to any gene: 5. This sample is drawn from a study of graft-versus-host responses after intestinal transplantation. Study conclusions and caveats: Maximum circulating GvH clone levels tracked with early post-transplant HvG decreases.

V usage is TRBV5-6 and J usage is TRBJ2-5, with 10 bases aligning to TRBD2. This receptor was taken from a human donor who was the organ donor for an intestinal transplant. Sequencing was performed on unstimulated CD4+ T cells sorted from spleen or lymph node cells, taken before transplant. The CDR3, as DNA: TGTGCCAGCAGCTCCCTAGCGGGGGTACAGACCCAGTACTTC. This gives the protein CASSSLAGVQTQYF. The complete variable domain, with remaining parts taken from reference TRBV5-6 and TRBJ2-5, reads DAGVTQSPTHLIKTRGQQVTLRCSPKSGHDTVSWYQQALGQGPQFIFQYYEEEERQRGNFPDRFSGHQFPNYSSELNVNALLLGDSALYLCASSSLAGVQTQYFGPGTRLLVL.